The 26 T cell receptor beta chains reported below all come from one sample, sequenced in a study of cytomegalovirus exposure and HLA in healthy donors. Amplification used 60 Vbeta primers and 13 Jbeta primers. Only in-frame clones appear in the TCRdb table, and some are missing; sequencing was by immunoSEQ multiplex PCR. The sample contains roughly 130,000 clones, around 80% of which appear only once. What was sequenced was PBMCs. These receptors were taken from a middle-aged man in good health and CMV-seronegative.

This rearrangement joins TRBV4-1 to TRBJ2-1, with 12 bases aligning to TRBD2. Trimming cost V 1 base and J 8 bases; bases outside gene matches: 9. The CDR3 consists of 17 residues. The germline gives CDR1 MGHRA, CDR2 YSYEKL. CDR3 coding DNA: TGCGCCAGCAGCCAAGCCCACCCGGGACTAGCGGGCGATGAGCAGTTCTTC. Encoded protein: CASSQAHPGLAGDEQFF.

This clone was seen more than once but under ten times. This sample also contains other DNA sequences that code for the same CDR3. This chain connects TRBV4-1 to TRBJ1-1; D is possibly TRBD1 (6 bases). This CDR3 contains 13 residues. V gave up 0 bases and J gave up 5 bases, with 7 bases separating them. CDR1 is MGHRA, CDR2 YSYEKL, per germline. The CDR3 here is CASSQDRGTEAFF. CDR3 in DNA: TGCGCCAGCAGCCAAGACAGGGGAACTGAAGCTTTCTTT.

About this clone itself: One end of the junction varies from germline; a read error may be responsible. The gene calls are TRBV11-2 and TRBJ2-7; TRBD2 agrees at 9 bases. The CDR3 is 13 residues long. Germline CDR1 reads SGHAT; CDR2 reads FQNNGV. The CDR3 is CASSIERGAEQYF. The DNA of the CDR3 is TGTGCCAGCAGCATAGAGCGGGGGGCCGAGCAGTACTTC.

In this sample, this clone turned up a few times. This chain links TRBV27 with TRBJ1-6; 7 positions match TRBD1. CDR3 length: 14 residues. V shed 5 bases, J shed 8 bases, and the junction held 6 bases outside the gene matches. Germline V gene data show CDR1 as MNHEY and CDR2 as SMNVEV (reference sequence). CDR3 sequence (DNA): TGTGCCAGCAGTAACCACAGGGGTGATTCACCCCTCCACTTT. Its translation: CASSNHRGDSPLHF.

V is TRBV4-1 and J is TRBJ2-1, with 9 bases identical to TRBD1. There are 17 residues in the CDR3. Per germline, CDR1 MGHRA and CDR2 YSYEKL. After removal of 2 bases from V and 4 bases from J, the junction contained 9 bases not matched to a gene. CDR3 in amino acids: CASSQSSGTGKYNEQFF. The CDR3 DNA reads as TGCGCCAGCAGCCAATCCAGCGGGACAGGGAAGTACAATGAGCAGTTCTTC.

The chain links TRBV19 to TRBJ1-1; D ambiguous. Germline loops: CDR1 LNHDA, CDR2 SQIVND (reference sequence). The CDR3 runs to 13 residues. Trimming left V 5 bases short and J 4 bases short, with 11 bases between. The CDR3 region has the DNA TGTGCCAGTAGTCCGCGGTCGGGCACTGAAGCTTTCTTT. It yields the protein CASSPRSGTEAFF.

A note on this clone: An end of the junction does not agree with germline; a read error may underlie this. The rearrangement uses TRBV29-1 and TRBJ2-5; perhaps TRBD1 as D (5 bases). The V gene's germline CDR1 is SQVTM and CDR2 ANQGSEA. The CDR3 is 14 amino acids. CDR3: CSVEGREGQETQYF. CDR3 coding DNA: TGCAGCGTCGAAGGCAGGGAAGGCCAAGAGACCCAGTACTTC.

This clone came up once. The chain has TRBV6-1 and TRBJ1-2; no reliable D call. The CDR3 covers 18 residues. The germline gives CDR1 MNHNS, CDR2 SASEGT. V lost 0 bases and J lost 0, with 17 bases in between. The CDR3 nucleotides read TGTGCCAGCAGTGAAGCGCGTACCTCGTATGAGGCTAACTATGGCTACACCTTC. This gives the protein CASSEARTSYEANYGYTF.

The chain is built from TRBV11-3 and TRBJ2-3; D is undetermined. The CDR3 totals 13 residues. Trimming shortened V by 0 bases and J by 6 bases, and 7 bases separated the two germline ends. The germline gives CDR1 SGHNT, CDR2 YENEEA. CDR3 coding DNA: TGTGCCAGCAGCTTAGATCTATGGGATACGCAGTATTTT. This translates into CASSLDLWDTQYF.

The CDR3 spells CASSPPGWQGTGYTF. DNA of the CDR3: TGTGCCAGCAGCCCTCCAGGGTGGCAGGGGACGGGCTACACCTTC. This chain connects TRBV9 to TRBJ1-2; possible D gene TRBD1, 6 bases. The CDR3 has 15 residues. In germline, CDR1 is SGDLS, CDR2 YYNGEE. Between the trimmed V and J ends, which lost 4 bases and 8 bases, there was a span of 21 bases.

This chain links TRBV4-3 with TRBJ2-3; a weak D match, TRBD1 (7 bases). V was shortened by 0 bases and J by 2 bases, with 21 bases between the two germline ends. This CDR3 contains 19 residues. Germline CDR1 LGHNA, CDR2 YSLEER. CDR3 DNA: TGCGCCAGCAGCCAAGATTTTTTCCGACAGGGAGGTGCCACAGATACGCAGTATTTT. This gives the protein CASSQDFFRQGGATDTQYF.

The V and J genes are TRBV4-1 and TRBJ1-1, with TRBD1 as a possible D gene (5 bases). V gave up 1 base and J gave up 7 bases, with 13 bases separating them. Germline assignment: CDR1 MGHRA and CDR2 YSYEKL. The CDR3 is 14 residues long. CDR3 nucleotide sequence: TGCGCCAGCAGCCAAGGGCGGGGGGATTATGAAGCTTTCTTT. Translating it yields CASSQGRGDYEAFF.

This clone was detected only a few times. This chain links TRBV11-2 with TRBJ2-7, with 12 bases aligning to TRBD2. The CDR3 runs to 18 residues. Germline V gene data show CDR1 as SGHAT and CDR2 as FQNNGV. V lost 5 bases, J lost 0 bases, and 11 bases stayed unmatched. As DNA, the CDR3 is TGTGCCAGCAGCACCTGGGCGGCTAGCGGGGGGGTCTCCTACGAGCAGTACTTC. It is translated as CASSTWAASGGVSYEQYF.

The gene calls are TRBV6-9 and TRBJ1-6; the D is unclear. Trimming removed 4 bases from V and 7 bases from J, with 11 bases in between. The CDR3 extends over 14 amino acids. Germline assignment: CDR1 MNHGY and CDR2 SVAAGI. CDR3 in DNA: TGTGCCAGCAGTTTCGGGAGCGGGAATTCACCCCTCCACTTT. Amino acid sequence: CASSFGSGNSPLHF.

The V and J genes are TRBV6-5 and TRBJ1-2, with TRBD1 matching over 7 bases. The germline V gene has CDR1 MNHEY and CDR2 SVGAGI. V was clipped by 4 bases and J by 3 bases; unmatched bases: 11. CDR3 length equals 16 residues. As DNA, the CDR3 is TGTGCCAGCAGTTCGGTCCAGGGGGTTGAGTACTATGGCTACACCTTC. Amino acid sequence: CASSSVQGVEYYGYTF.

The sample holds a few counts of this clone. This sequence joins TRBV2 and TRBJ2-7; D is possibly TRBD2 (5 bases). This CDR3 has 12 residues. V was shortened by 7 bases and J by 3 bases, with 10 bases between the two germline ends. Germline assignment: CDR1 SNHLY and CDR2 FYNNEI. CDR3 sequence reads: CASMDFFYEQYF. The DNA for the CDR3 is TGTGCCAGCATGGACTTCTTCTACGAGCAGTACTTC.

The chain carries TRBV27 and TRBJ2-1, with 12 bases identical to TRBD2. This CDR3 is 17 amino acids long. Germline V gene lookup returns CDR1 MNHEY and CDR2 SMNVEV (reference sequence). The V and J ends lost 1 base and 2 bases, in that order; junction bases with no gene match: 3. The CDR3 region has the DNA TGTGCCAGCAGTTTATGGGCTAGCGGGGGGGCCTACAATGAGCAGTTCTTC. Its translation is CASSLWASGGAYNEQFF.

This clone was found once. The V gene is TRBV5-4, the J gene TRBJ1-4; perhaps TRBD1 as D (5 bases). Trimming removed 0 bases at V and 5 bases at J, with 11 bases between. Per germline, CDR1 SGHNT and CDR2 YYREEE (reference sequence). This CDR3 contains 15 residues. The DNA of the CDR3 is TGTGCCAGCAGCTTGGGGGCAGGGTGGAATGAAAAACTGTTTTTT. Residues: CASSLGAGWNEKLFF.

V is TRBV10-1 and J is TRBJ2-3; 12 nucleotides align to TRBD2. Germline CDR1 reads WNHNN; CDR2 reads SYGVQD (reference sequence). The CDR3 contains 14 residues. Trimming took 6 bases from V and 5 from J; bases not matched to a gene: 3. CDR3 DNA: TGCGCCAGCAGATCGGGACTAGCGGGAGATACGCAGTATTTT. Translated, it gives CASRSGLAGDTQYF.

This clone was counted only a few times. This chain joins TRBV5-4 and TRBJ2-5; the D gene is possibly TRBD2 (6 bases). Germline V gives CDR1 SGHNT, CDR2 YYREEE (reference sequence). V lost 2 bases, J lost 1 base, and 9 bases lay in between. The CDR3 covers 14 residues. The CDR3 coding sequence is TGTGCCAGCAGCTTTAATAGCGGCCAAGAGACCCAGTACTTC. Amino acid sequence: CASSFNSGQETQYF.

The chain has TRBV2 and TRBJ2-3, with TRBD2 identical over 8 bases. V trimming: 7 bases; J trimming: 2 bases; junction bases outside the gene matches: 8. The CDR3 extends over 15 amino acids. CDR1 is SNHLY and CDR2 is FYNNEI in the germline V gene. The CDR3 here is CASMGAGEYTDTQYF. CDR3 bases: TGTGCCAGCATGGGAGCGGGAGAATACACAGATACGCAGTATTTT.

As concerns this clone: Other nucleotide sequences in the sample specify the same CDR3. The rearrangement joins TRBV6-5 to TRBJ2-3; TRBD2 matches at 12 bases. Per the germline V gene, CDR1 is MNHEY and CDR2 is SVGAGI. V was clipped by 6 bases and J by 3 bases; unmatched bases: 4. CDR3 length equals 15 residues. The CDR3: CASSLGLAGTDTQYF. As DNA, the CDR3 is TGTGCCAGCAGCCTCGGACTAGCGGGGACAGATACGCAGTATTTT.

The V gene is TRBV7-9, the J gene TRBJ2-2, with TRBD2 as a possible D gene (5 bases). The germline gives CDR1 SEHNR, CDR2 FQNEAQ (reference sequence). The CDR3 spans 13 residues. V lost 7 bases, J lost 2 bases, and 8 bases lay in between. The DNA of the CDR3 is TGTGCCAGCACCGGGGATAACACCGGGGAGCTGTTTTTT. Amino acids: CASTGDNTGELFF. The complete variable domain, with remaining parts taken from reference TRBV7-9 and TRBJ2-2, reads DTGVSQNPRHKITKRGQNVTFRCDPISEHNRLYWYRQTLGQGPEFLTYFQNEAQLEKSRLLSDRFSAERPKGSFSTLEIQRTEQGDSAMYLCASTGDNTGELFFGEGSRLTVL.

The chain joins TRBV28 to TRBJ2-5, with D tentatively TRBD1 (7 bases). Trimming left V 1 base short and J 5 bases short, with 14 bases between. CDR3 length equals 15 residues. The V gene's germline CDR1 is MDHEN and CDR2 SYDVKM. CDR3 DNA sequence: TGTGCCAGCAGTTTATCTTCACAGGGGAGGGAGACCCAGTACTTC. Translated: CASSLSSQGRETQYF.

This sequence joins TRBV7-2 and TRBJ2-7; TRBD1 agrees at 9 bases. Trimming took 0 bases from V and 5 from J; bases not matched to a gene: 5. From germline, CDR1 is SGHTA and CDR2 FQGNSA. The CDR3 has 15 residues. CDR3 region: CASSLAGQGWDEQYF. The CDR3 coding sequence is TGTGCCAGCAGCTTAGCCGGACAGGGGTGGGACGAGCAGTACTTC.

This clone was counted once. CDR3 amino acids: CASSFGGNLNYGYTF. DNA of the CDR3: TGTGCCAGCAGTTTCGGGGGGAATCTAAACTATGGCTACACCTTC. The V gene is TRBV28, the J gene TRBJ1-2, with D possibly TRBD1 on 5 matching bases. The CDR3 covers 15 residues. With 3 bases removed from V and 2 bases from J, the gap between germline ends came to 13 bases. The germline CDR1 and CDR2 sequences are MDHEN and SYDVKM.